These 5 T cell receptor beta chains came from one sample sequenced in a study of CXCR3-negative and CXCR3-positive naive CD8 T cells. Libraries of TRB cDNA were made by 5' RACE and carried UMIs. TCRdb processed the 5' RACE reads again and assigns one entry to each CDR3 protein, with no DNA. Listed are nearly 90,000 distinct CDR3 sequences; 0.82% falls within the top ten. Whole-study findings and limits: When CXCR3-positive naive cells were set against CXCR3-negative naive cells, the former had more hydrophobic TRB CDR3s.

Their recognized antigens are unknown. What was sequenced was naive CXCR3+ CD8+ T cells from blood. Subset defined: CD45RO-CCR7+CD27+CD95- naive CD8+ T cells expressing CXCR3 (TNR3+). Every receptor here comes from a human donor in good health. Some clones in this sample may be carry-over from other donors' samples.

CDR3 sequence: CASSQDGQETQYF. V gene TRBV3-1 combines with J gene TRBJ2-5. CDR1 LGHDT and CDR2 YNNKEL come from the germline V gene (reference sequence). The CDR3 loop spans 13 amino acids.

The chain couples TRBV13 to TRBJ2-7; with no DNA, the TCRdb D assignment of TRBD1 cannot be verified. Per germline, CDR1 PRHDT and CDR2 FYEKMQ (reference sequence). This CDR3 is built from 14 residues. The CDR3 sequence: CASSPVGRSYEQYF.

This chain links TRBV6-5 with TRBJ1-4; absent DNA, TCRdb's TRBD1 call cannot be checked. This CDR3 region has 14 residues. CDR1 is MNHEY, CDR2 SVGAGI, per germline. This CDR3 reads CASSWRSGNEKLFF.

The CDR3 sequence is CASSFGGVGGFF. The chain uses TRBV2 and TRBJ2-1; TCRdb indicates TRBD1, and absent DNA this call remains unverified. CDR1 SNHLY and CDR2 FYNNEI come from the germline V gene. The CDR3 is 12 amino acids.

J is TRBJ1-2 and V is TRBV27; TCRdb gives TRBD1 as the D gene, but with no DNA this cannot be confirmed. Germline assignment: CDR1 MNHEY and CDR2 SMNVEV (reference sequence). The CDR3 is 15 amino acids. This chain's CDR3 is CASSFGTGANYGYTF.